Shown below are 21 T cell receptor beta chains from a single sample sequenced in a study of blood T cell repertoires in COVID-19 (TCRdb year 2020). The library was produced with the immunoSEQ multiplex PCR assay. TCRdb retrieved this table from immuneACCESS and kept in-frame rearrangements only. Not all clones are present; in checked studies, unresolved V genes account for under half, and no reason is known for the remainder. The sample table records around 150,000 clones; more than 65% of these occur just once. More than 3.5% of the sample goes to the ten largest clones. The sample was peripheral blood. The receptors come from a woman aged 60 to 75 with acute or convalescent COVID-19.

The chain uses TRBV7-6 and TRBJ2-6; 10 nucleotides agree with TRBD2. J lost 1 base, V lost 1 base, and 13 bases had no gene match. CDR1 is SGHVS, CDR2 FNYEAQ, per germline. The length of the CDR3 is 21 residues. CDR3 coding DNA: TGTGCCAGCAGCTTAGAGGCTAGCGGGAGACAGTGGGGATCTGGGGCCAACGTCCTGACTTTC. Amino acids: CASSLEASGRQWGSGANVLTF.

CDR3 DNA: TGTGCCGACTCCGGGACAGGGAATTATCTAGTCAGTTCACCCCTCCACTTT. It translates to CADSGTGNYLVSSPLHF. This rearrangement joins TRBV24-1 to TRBJ1-6; 9 positions match TRBD1. CDR3 length: 17 amino acids. With V trimmed by 12 bases and J by 9 bases, 20 bases remained unmatched. Germline assignment: CDR1 KGHDR and CDR2 SFDVKD.

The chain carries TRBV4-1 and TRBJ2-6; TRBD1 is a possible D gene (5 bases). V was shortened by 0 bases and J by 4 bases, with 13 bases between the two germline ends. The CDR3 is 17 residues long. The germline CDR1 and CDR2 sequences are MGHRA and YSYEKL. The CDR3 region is CASSQEVPGSGANVLTF. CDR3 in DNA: TGCGCCAGCAGCCAAGAAGTTCCAGGGTCCGGGGCCAACGTCCTGACTTTC.

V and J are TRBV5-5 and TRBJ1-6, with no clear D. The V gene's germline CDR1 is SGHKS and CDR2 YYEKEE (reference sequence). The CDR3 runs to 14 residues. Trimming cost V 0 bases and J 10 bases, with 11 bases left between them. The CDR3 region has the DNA TGTGCCAGCAGCTTGGGCCGTCTGAGATCACCCCTCCACTTT. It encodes CASSLGRLRSPLHF.

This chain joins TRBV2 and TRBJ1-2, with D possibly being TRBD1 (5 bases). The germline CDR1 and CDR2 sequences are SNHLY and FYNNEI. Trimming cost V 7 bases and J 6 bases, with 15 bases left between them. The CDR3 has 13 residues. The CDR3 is CASKRDSGDGYTF. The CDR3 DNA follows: TGTGCCAGCAAGAGGGACTCGGGAGATGGCTACACCTTC.

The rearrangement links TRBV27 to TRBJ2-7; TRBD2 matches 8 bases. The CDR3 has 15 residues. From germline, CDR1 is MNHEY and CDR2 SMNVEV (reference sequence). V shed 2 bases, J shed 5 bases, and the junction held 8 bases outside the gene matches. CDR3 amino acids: CASSLVGTSPNEQYF. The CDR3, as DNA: TGTGCCAGCAGTTTAGTTGGGACTAGTCCCAACGAGCAGTACTTC.

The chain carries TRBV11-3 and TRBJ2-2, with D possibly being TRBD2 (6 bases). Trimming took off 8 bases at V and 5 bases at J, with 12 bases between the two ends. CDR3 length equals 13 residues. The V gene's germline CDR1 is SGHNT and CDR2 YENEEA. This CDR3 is CASRPGGTGELFF. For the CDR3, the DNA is TGTGCCAGCCGTCCTGGGGGGACCGGGGAGCTGTTTTTT.

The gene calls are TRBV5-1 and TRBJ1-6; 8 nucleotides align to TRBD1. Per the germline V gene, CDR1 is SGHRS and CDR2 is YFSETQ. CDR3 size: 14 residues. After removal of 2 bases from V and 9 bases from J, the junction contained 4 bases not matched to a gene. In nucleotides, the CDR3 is TGCGCCAGCAGCTTTGGACAGGGACTTTCACCCCTCCACTTT. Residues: CASSFGQGLSPLHF. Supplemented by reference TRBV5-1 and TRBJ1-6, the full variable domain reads KAGVTQTPRYLIKTRGQQVTLSCSPISGHRSVSWYQQTPGQGLQFLFEYFSETQRNKGNFPGRFSGRQFSNSRSEMNVSTLELGDSALYLCASSFGQGLSPLHFGNGTRLTVT.

The CDR3 here is CASIRAAGGGQYF. The CDR3 region has the DNA TGTGCCAGCATCCGCGCGGCGGGGGGGGGCCAGTACTTC. V gene TRBV6-5 combines with J gene TRBJ2-5, with 9 nucleotides matching TRBD2. The length of the CDR3 is 13 residues. Trimming took 7 bases from V and 10 from J; bases not matched to a gene: 10. The V gene's germline CDR1 is MNHEY and CDR2 SVGAGI.

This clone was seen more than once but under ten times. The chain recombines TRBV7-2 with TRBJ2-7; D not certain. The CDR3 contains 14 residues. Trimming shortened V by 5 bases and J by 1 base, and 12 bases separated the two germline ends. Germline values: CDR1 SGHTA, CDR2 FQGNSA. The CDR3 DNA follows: TGTGCCAGCAGCCCCGGTCCGGGTTCCTACGAGCAGTACTTC. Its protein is CASSPGPGSYEQYF.

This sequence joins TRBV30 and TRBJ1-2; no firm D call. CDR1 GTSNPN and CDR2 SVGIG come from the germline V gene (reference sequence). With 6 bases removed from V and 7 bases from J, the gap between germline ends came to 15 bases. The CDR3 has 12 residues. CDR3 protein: CACTLAMSGYTF. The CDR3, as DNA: TGTGCCTGCACTTTAGCTATGAGTGGCTACACCTTC.

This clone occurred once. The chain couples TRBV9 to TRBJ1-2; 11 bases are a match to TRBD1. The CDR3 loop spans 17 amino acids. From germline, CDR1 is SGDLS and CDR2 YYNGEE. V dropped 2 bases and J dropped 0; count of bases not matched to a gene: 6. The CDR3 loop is CASSVGDRGAPNYGYTF. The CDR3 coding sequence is TGTGCCAGCAGCGTCGGGGACAGGGGGGCTCCTAACTATGGCTACACCTTC.

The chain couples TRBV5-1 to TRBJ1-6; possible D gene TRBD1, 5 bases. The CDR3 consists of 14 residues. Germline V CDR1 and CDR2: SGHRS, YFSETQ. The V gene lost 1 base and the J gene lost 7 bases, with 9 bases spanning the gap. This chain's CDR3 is CASSLQGGNSPLHF. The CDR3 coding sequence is TGCGCCAGCAGCTTGCAGGGTGGGAATTCACCCCTCCACTTT.

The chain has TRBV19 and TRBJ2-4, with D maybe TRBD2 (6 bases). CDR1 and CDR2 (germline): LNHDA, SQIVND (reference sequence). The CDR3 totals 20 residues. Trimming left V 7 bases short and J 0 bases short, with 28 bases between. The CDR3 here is CASKGRVGGPVNLAKNIQYF. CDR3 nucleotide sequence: TGTGCCAGTAAAGGAAGAGTCGGGGGACCGGTGAACTTAGCCAAAAACATTCAGTACTTC.

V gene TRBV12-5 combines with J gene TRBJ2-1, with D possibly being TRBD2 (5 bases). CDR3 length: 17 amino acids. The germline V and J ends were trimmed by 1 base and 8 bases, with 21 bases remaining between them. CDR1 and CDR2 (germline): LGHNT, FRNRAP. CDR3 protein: CASGLELGQTLRDEQFF. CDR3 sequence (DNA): TGTGCTAGTGGTTTGGAACTAGGCCAAACCCTCCGCGATGAGCAGTTCTTC.

The DNA of the CDR3 is TGTGCCAGCAGCGAACCTACTAGCGGGAGGGCCTACGAGCAGTACTTC. It translates to CASSEPTSGRAYEQYF. The chain carries TRBV11-2 and TRBJ2-7; 13 bases line up with TRBD2. The CDR3 is made up of 16 amino acids. After removal of 5 bases from V and 2 bases from J, the junction contained 6 bases not matched to a gene. CDR1 and CDR2 (germline): SGHAT, FQNNGV.

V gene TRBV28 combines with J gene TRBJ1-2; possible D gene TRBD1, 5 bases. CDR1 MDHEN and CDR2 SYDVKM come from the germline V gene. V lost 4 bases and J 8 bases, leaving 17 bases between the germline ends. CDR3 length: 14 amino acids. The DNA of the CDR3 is TGTGCCAGCAGTTATAAGGGGCGAGCTACGGGCTACACCTTC. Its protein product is CASSYKGRATGYTF.

CDR3 loop: CASSTPGQGSTEAFF. The DNA for the CDR3 is TGTGCCAGCAGTACACCGGGACAGGGTTCCACTGAAGCTTTCTTT. This chain uses TRBV6-5 with TRBJ1-1; 9 positions match TRBD1. J gave up 4 bases and V 5 bases, and 8 bases lay outside the gene matches. CDR1 and CDR2 (germline): MNHEY, SVGAGI. The CDR3 length is 15 residues.

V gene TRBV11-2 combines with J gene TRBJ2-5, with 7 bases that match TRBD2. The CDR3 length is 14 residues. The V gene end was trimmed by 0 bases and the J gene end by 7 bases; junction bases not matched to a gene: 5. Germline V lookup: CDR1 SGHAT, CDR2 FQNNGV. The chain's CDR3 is CASSLDSWEGTQYF. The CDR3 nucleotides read TGTGCCAGCAGCTTAGATTCGTGGGAGGGGACCCAGTACTTC.

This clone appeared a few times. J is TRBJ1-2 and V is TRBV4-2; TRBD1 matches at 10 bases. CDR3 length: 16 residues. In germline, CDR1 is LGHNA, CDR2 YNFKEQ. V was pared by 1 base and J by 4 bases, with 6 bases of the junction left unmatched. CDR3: CASSQGGTGVIYGYTF. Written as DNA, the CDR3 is TGTGCCAGCAGCCAAGGGGGGACAGGGGTTATCTATGGCTACACCTTC.

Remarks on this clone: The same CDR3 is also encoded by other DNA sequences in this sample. This CDR3 reads CASSQVRYEQYF. The CDR3 coding sequence is TGTGCCAGCAGCCAAGTGAGGTACGAGCAGTACTTC. This chain joins TRBV3-1 (or the pseudogene TRBV3-2) and TRBJ2-7; D is undetermined. CDR1 LGHDT and CDR2 YNNKEL come from the germline V gene (reference sequence). This CDR3 is built from 12 residues. V was trimmed by 1 base and J by 4 bases, leaving 5 bases between them.